This T cell receptor beta chain is drawn from a study of blood T cell repertoires in COVID-19 (dated by TCRdb to between 2020 and 2021). For context, the study as a whole: Samples covering the acute and convalescent phases of COVID-19 were provided by collaborators in the United States, Italy and Spain. The material from the prospective study consisted of cDNA or gDNA derived from T cells, B-cell-depleted T cells, or PBMCs. The dataset comprised deeply sampled blood TCRbeta repertoires from subjects exposed to, actively infected with, or recovered from COVID-19. The repertoires were released in a freely available public database meant as a resource for research on the immune response to SARS-CoV-2. The samples were drawn from two sources: the first 160 participants of the ongoing ImmuneRACE study, and 1,200 or so subjects contributed by 6 global collaborators. Sample metadata almost always included a de-identified subject ID, COVID-19 status, age in years and sex. Where available, HLA class I and class II types were taken from metadata supplied by the sample provider and were not determined by assay-based typing. Beyond this particular receptor, the publication reports: How much clinical and demographic metadata was included differed by source and by participant, and the metadata was provided uncurated.

TCRbeta CDR3 regions were amplified from genomic DNA using the immunoSEQ Assay, a bias-controlled multiplex PCR. Turning to the authors' computational methods: Within the assay, amplification of reference gene primers was used to estimate how many nucleated cells each sample contained. To quantify the absolute abundance of each unique TCRbeta CDR3 rearrangement, sequence reads were collapsed and filtered. For each sample, productive Simpson clonality was calculated as the square root of Simpson's diversity index over productive rearrangements. In TCRdb, the immuneACCESS table is reduced to in-frame sequences with V and J assigned. These tables do not hold every clone; where another copy was compared, an unresolved V gene accounts for under half, and the others remain unexplained. V and J calls and clone size come straight from that table; D and trimming were deduced from the DNA. The sample table lists 310,000 or so clones, about nine tenths of them with a count of one. Jointly, the top ten make up 1% to 1.3% of the sample.

In the prospective study, participants were about 18 to 95 years old, resided in approximately 25 geographic areas of the United States, and were enrolled through a virtual design. In the prospective study, cohorts were assigned on the basis of participant-reported clinical history obtained from a screening survey and a study questionnaire. Recovered participants in ImmuneRACE Cohort 3 were defined by two consecutive negative NP/OP PCR tests, clearance by a healthcare professional, or resolution of symptoms. In the prospective study, mobile phlebotomists collected whole blood, serum and a nasopharyngeal or oropharyngeal swab from each participant. Over a roughly two-month period, participants in the prospective study had the option of providing additional blood draws and questionnaires. Before DNA extraction, prospective study blood samples were shipped either frozen or at room temperature. As concerns this clone: Its antigen remains undetermined. It has no much larger one-base neighbor in the sample; base qualities were not kept.

V loses 2 bases, J loses 9 bases, and the germline ends lie 14 bases apart. Including the terminal cysteine and phenylalanine, the CDR3 comprises 14 residues. The read is trimmed to its CDR3 DNA, 42 bases read in frame from base 1. CDR1 and CDR2 (MDHEN, SYDVKM) derive from the germline V gene. This TCR was sampled from a woman between 25 and 40 years old who had recovered from COVID-19. The specimen was PBMCs or T cells enriched from blood (not recorded which). The rearranged chain carries TRBV28 and TRBJ2-1; matching of 5 bases hints at TRBD1 as the D gene. CDR3 loop: CASSLRGLSREQFF. The DNA reads TGTGCCAGCAGTTTAAGGGGTTTATCTCGTGAGCAGTTCTTC.